One sample yielded the 24 T cell receptor beta chains listed below, sequenced in a study of human T cells and chemical hapten exposure. The time point here: patch test 3, about 24 weeks after DPC sensitization. Treatment indicated: therapeutic diphenylcyclopropenone sensitization with weekly scalp DPC. TCRdb used MiXCR to reprocess the RACE reads, holding one entry per CDR3 protein. Of about 90,000 distinct CDR3 sequences listed, roughly 10% are singletons. Sequencing used whole blood, obtained in connection with sensitization to the hapten diphenylcyclopropenone (DPC). Source of these receptors: a woman in her thirties with alopecia areata. Some clones in this sample may be carry-over from other donors' samples.

This clonotype was seen more than once but under ten times. The gene calls are TRBV28 and TRBJ1-2; TRBD1 matches 7 bases. Germline lookup yields CDR1 MDHEN and CDR2 SYDVKM. The CDR3 consists of 15 residues. With 5 bases clipped from V and 13 bases from J, the junction kept 19 bases outside the gene matches. This chain's CDR3 is CASSPPHHRGGGLTF. The CDR3 DNA reads TGTGCCAGCAGTCCCCCCCATCACAGGGGAGGGGGGCTCACCTTC.

As DNA, the CDR3 is TGCAGTGCTAGAGATCCCCGGGGGGACTCCTACGAGCAGTACTTC. This encodes CSARDPRGDSYEQYF. The rearrangement uses TRBV20-1 and TRBJ2-7, with 7 bases fitting TRBD2. This CDR3 has 15 residues. Trimming cost V 0 bases and J 0 bases; bases outside gene matches: 5. Germline assignment: CDR1 DFQATT and CDR2 SNEGSKA (reference sequence).

The chain joins TRBV15 to TRBJ1-1; D is ambiguous. Germline CDR1 and CDR2: LNHNV and YYDKDF (reference sequence). V was clipped by 5 bases and J by 2 bases, with 9 bases between them. CDR3 length: 13 amino acids. CDR3 nucleotides: TGTGCCACCAGCCCTAGTGTAAACACTGAAGCTTTCTTT. Translation: CATSPSVNTEAFF.

This clonotype was observed at least ten times. The J gene is TRBJ2-1, the V gene TRBV6-2 or TRBV6-3; weak D call: TRBD1 (5 bases). This CDR3 comprises 14 residues. Looked up from germline, CDR1 is MNHEY and CDR2 is SVGEGT. The ends were cut back, 8 bases at V and 6 bases at J, with 17 bases in the middle. The CDR3 here is CASAPGGARNEQFF. The CDR3 DNA reads TGTGCCAGCGCACCGGGTGGGGCCCGCAATGAGCAGTTCTTC.

This clonotype came up many times. The chain couples TRBV29-1 to TRBJ2-3; 10 positions match TRBD2. Germline values: CDR1 SQVTM, CDR2 ANQGSEA. The CDR3 is 14 residues long. Trimming took 6 bases from V and 2 from J; bases not matched to a gene: 5. In DNA, the CDR3 is TGCAGCGTCGGGGGACTAGCGCCCACAGATACGCAGTATTTT. It codes for CSVGGLAPTDTQYF.

This clonotype has ten or more counts. The chain carries TRBV10-2 and TRBJ1-4; D is unclear. The germline CDR1 and CDR2 sequences are WSHSY and SAAADI. The CDR3 is made up of 13 amino acids. V lost 10 bases and J 8 bases, leaving 17 bases between the germline ends. The CDR3 is CAIQQARQEKLFF. The CDR3 region has the DNA TGCGCCATCCAGCAGGCCCGCCAGGAAAAACTGTTTTTT.

This chain joins TRBV3-1 and TRBJ2-1; 7 positions match TRBD1. Germline assignment: CDR1 LGHDT and CDR2 YNNKEL (reference sequence). CDR3 length: 13 amino acids. The V gene end was trimmed by 8 bases and the J gene end by 5 bases; junction bases not matched to a gene: 6. The CDR3 bases are TGTGCCAGCCTGAACAGGGGAAACAATGAGCAGTTCTTC. Residues: CASLNRGNNEQFF.

This clonotype showed up just a few times. CDR3 loop: CAISGQGGMNTEAFF. The CDR3 DNA follows: TGTGCCATCAGTGGACAGGGGGGTATGAACACTGAAGCTTTCTTT. This chain uses TRBV10-3 with TRBJ1-1, with 9 positions matching TRBD1. Germline V gene sequence: CDR1 ENHRY, CDR2 SYGVKD. This CDR3 comprises 15 residues. The ends lost 4 bases at V and 0 bases at J; junction bases unmatched: 3.

This clonotype showed up many times. This chain connects TRBV12-3 or TRBV12-4 to TRBJ2-5, with D possibly being TRBD1 (7 bases). The CDR3 contains 13 residues. Trimming cost V 7 bases and J 4 bases, with 13 bases left between them. The CDR3 bases are TGTGCCAGCAACCAGGGGGGAGGAGAGACCCAGTACTTC. Translation gives CASNQGGGETQYF.

About this clonotype itself: One end of the junction is discordant with germline, which a read error may explain. The genes are TRBV5-4 and TRBJ2-7, with 10 bases lining up with TRBD2. CDR1 and CDR2 from the germline V gene are SGHNT and YYREEE (reference sequence). The CDR3 is 16 residues long. The CDR3 DNA reads TGTGTCAGCAGCTTGGCCGGGACTAGCGCCCTTTACGAGCAGTACTTC. Translated, it gives CVSSLAGTSALYEQYF. The complete variable domain, with remaining parts taken from reference TRBV5-4 and TRBJ2-7, reads ETGVTQSPTHLIKTRGQQVTLRCSSQSGHNTVSWYQQALGQGPQFIFQYYREEENGRGNFPPRFSGLQFPNYSSELNVNALELDDSALYLCVSSLAGTSALYEQYFGPGTRLTVT.

This clonotype came up many times. The chain joins TRBV5-1 to TRBJ2-3, with D perhaps matching TRBD2 (5 bases). Germline values: CDR1 SGHRS, CDR2 YFSETQ. Trimming pared 0 bases from V and 1 base from J, leaving 9 bases between. The CDR3 is 15 residues long. In DNA form, the CDR3 reads TGCGCCAGCAGCTTGGAGGACTCTCGCACAGATACGCAGTATTTT. Translating gives CASSLEDSRTDTQYF.

This clonotype appeared a few times. This rearrangement joins TRBV5-1 to TRBJ1-1; D is perhaps TRBD1 (5 bases). CDR3 length: 15 residues. V lost 2 bases and J 6 bases, leaving 17 bases between the germline ends. Germline V CDR1 and CDR2: SGHRS, YFSETQ. The CDR3 reads CASSLRGPTSPEAFF. CDR3 DNA: TGCGCCAGCAGCTTAAGGGGCCCGACGAGCCCTGAAGCTTTCTTT.

This clonotype was recorded many times. The J gene is TRBJ2-1, the V gene TRBV20-1; 7 bases align to TRBD2. Germline loops: CDR1 DFQATT, CDR2 SNEGSKA (reference sequence). V was clipped by 4 bases and J by 0 bases; unmatched bases: 15. The CDR3 is made up of 18 amino acids. CDR3 in amino acids: CSATSGLPLLSSYNEQFF. The CDR3 coding sequence is TGCAGTGCTACGTCGGGACTACCGCTGTTGAGCTCCTACAATGAGCAGTTCTTC.

The table lists this clonotype with a few counts. The chain recombines TRBV28 with TRBJ2-7, with D perhaps TRBD1 (7 bases). CDR1 and CDR2 (germline): MDHEN, SYDVKM. The CDR3 has 14 residues. V was pared by 7 bases and J by 2 bases, with 15 bases between. CDR3 region: CASKEGDRTYEQYF. CDR3 nucleotides: TGTGCCAGCAAGGAGGGGGACAGAACCTACGAGCAGTACTTC.

This clonotype came up a few times. CDR3 residues: CASSPGQGNTGELFF. The DNA of the CDR3 is TGCGCCAGCAGCCCGGGACAGGGGAACACCGGGGAGCTGTTTTTT. The chain recombines TRBV5-1 with TRBJ2-2, with 9 nucleotides matching TRBD1. Germline CDR1 is SGHRS and CDR2 is YFSETQ. The CDR3 is made up of 15 amino acids. V was clipped by 4 bases and J by 1 base; unmatched bases: 2.

The genes are TRBV3-1 and TRBJ2-3; D is ambiguous. The CDR3 is 13 residues long. The V end lost 0 bases, the J end lost 11 bases, and 12 bases lay between the germline ends. The V gene's germline CDR1 is LGHDT and CDR2 YNNKEL (reference sequence). As DNA, the CDR3 is TGTGCCAGCAGCCAAGAGTCGGGCTTAGGGCAGTATTTT. Translating it yields CASSQESGLGQYF.

There are many counts of this clonotype. The chain joins TRBV20-1 to TRBJ1-5; D remains unclear. This CDR3 has 11 amino acids. Germline V gene sequence: CDR1 DFQATT, CDR2 SNEGSKA (reference sequence). The V end lost 5 bases, the J end lost 7 bases, and 9 bases lay between the germline ends. CDR3 nucleotides: TGCAGTGCTTTTTCTGGACAGCCCCAGCATTTT. It specifies CSAFSGQPQHF.

The chain recombines TRBV5-5 with TRBJ1-6; D remains ambiguous. Per germline, CDR1 SGHKS and CDR2 YYEKEE (reference sequence). The CDR3 length is 14 residues. V was trimmed by 3 bases and J by 0 bases, leaving 4 bases between them. In nucleotides, the CDR3 is TGTGCCAGCAGCTGGCACTCCTATAATTCACCCCTCCACTTT. It specifies CASSWHSYNSPLHF.

This clonotype was observed at least ten times. The V gene is TRBV3-1, the J gene TRBJ1-2; D ambiguous. The CDR3 is 14 residues long. From germline, CDR1 is LGHDT and CDR2 YNNKEL (reference sequence). V lost 1 base to trimming and J lost 8 bases, with 14 bases between them. CDR3: CASSQAAPGYGYTF. Here the CDR3 DNA reads TGTGCCAGCAGCCAAGCCGCACCCGGTTACGGCTACACCTTC.

This chain connects TRBV7-8 to TRBJ1-1; 7 bases align to TRBD1. This CDR3 has 14 residues. The germline CDR1 and CDR2 sequences are SGHVS and FQNEAQ. V lost 5 bases and J lost 5; bases outside the gene matches: 8. This chain's CDR3 is CASSRLTGWTEAFF. DNA for the CDR3: TGTGCCAGCAGCCGCTTGACAGGGTGGACTGAAGCTTTCTTT. The whole variable domain, remainder taken from reference TRBV7-8 and TRBJ1-1, is GAGVSQSPRYKVAKRGQDVALRCDPISGHVSLFWYQQALGQGPEFLTYFQNEAQLDKSGLPSDRFFAERPEGSVSTLKIQRTQQEDSAVYLCASSRLTGWTEAFFGQGTRLTVV.

This clonotype was observed at least ten times. The chain joins TRBV3-1 to TRBJ1-2, with D possibly being TRBD1 (5 bases). Germline V gene lookup returns CDR1 LGHDT and CDR2 YNNKEL (reference sequence). The V gene lost 2 bases and the J gene lost 3 bases, with 10 bases spanning the gap. CDR3 size: 14 residues. This CDR3 reads CASSQRDRYYGYTF. DNA for the CDR3: TGTGCCAGCAGCCAAAGGGACCGATACTATGGCTACACCTTC.

As for this clonotype: A much larger clone lies a single base off, so this may be a read error. This chain uses TRBV28 with TRBJ2-7; D ambiguous. The CDR3 extends over 11 amino acids. Germline CDR1 MDHEN, CDR2 SYDVKM. The CDR3 spells CTTLTPYEQYF. CDR3 coding DNA: TGTACCACCCTAACTCCGTACGAGCAGTACTTC.

There are many counts of this clonotype. The J gene is TRBJ2-7, the V gene TRBV7-8; D ambiguous. V lost 0 bases, J lost 4 bases, and 7 bases lay in between. The CDR3 length is 13 residues. Germline V lookup: CDR1 SGHVS, CDR2 FQNEAQ. CDR3 sequence reads: CASSLAATYEQYV. CDR3 bases: TGTGCCAGCAGCTTAGCGGCAACATACGAGCAGTACGTC.

This clonotype has ten or more counts. This rearrangement joins TRBV7-9 to TRBJ2-3, with 7 bases matching TRBD2. The CDR3 totals 16 residues. Germline V gene sequence: CDR1 SEHNR, CDR2 FQNEAQ (reference sequence). J gave up 4 bases and V 2 bases, and 9 bases lay outside the gene matches. DNA for the CDR3: TGTGCCAGCAGCTTATTTCGGACTAGTTCCTCAGATACGCAGTATTTT. The encoded protein is CASSLFRTSSSDTQYF. Filled out from reference TRBV7-9 and TRBJ2-3, the complete variable domain reads DTGVSQNPRHKITKRGQNVTFRCDPISEHNRLYWYRQTLGQGPEFLTYFQNEAQLEKSRLLSDRFSAERPKGSFSTLEIQRTEQGDSAMYLCASSLFRTSSSDTQYFGPGTRLTVL.